The subject of this entry is one T cell receptor beta chain. The data were taken from a study of blood T cell repertoires in COVID-19. Across the whole study: The origin of the acute and convalescent COVID-19 samples was the United States, Italy and Spain. T cells, B-cell-depleted T cells, or PBMCs supplied cDNA or gDNA.

The ends were cut back, 3 bases at V and 7 bases at J, with 13 bases in the middle. CDR1 is SGDLS and CDR2 is YYNGEE in the germline V gene. This CDR3 has 13 amino acids. Authors' data handling: Reference gene primer amplification gave nucleated cell count estimates. Method: immunoSEQ multiplex PCR; TCRdb's copy keeps in-frame clones and lacks some. The V and J calls and the clone size are those of that table, but D and trimming were determined from the DNA. The table has approximately 150,000 clones, 76% seen once; the top ten hold roughly 4.3%. The source material was peripheral blood. The V gene is TRBV9, the J gene TRBJ1-2; perhaps TRBD1 as D (5 bases). This sequence was found in a man aged 55 to 69 with acute or convalescent COVID-19. The CDR3 DNA is TGTGCCAGCAGCGATTTTCAGGGATCTGGCTACACCTTC. This gives the protein CASSDFQGSGYTF.